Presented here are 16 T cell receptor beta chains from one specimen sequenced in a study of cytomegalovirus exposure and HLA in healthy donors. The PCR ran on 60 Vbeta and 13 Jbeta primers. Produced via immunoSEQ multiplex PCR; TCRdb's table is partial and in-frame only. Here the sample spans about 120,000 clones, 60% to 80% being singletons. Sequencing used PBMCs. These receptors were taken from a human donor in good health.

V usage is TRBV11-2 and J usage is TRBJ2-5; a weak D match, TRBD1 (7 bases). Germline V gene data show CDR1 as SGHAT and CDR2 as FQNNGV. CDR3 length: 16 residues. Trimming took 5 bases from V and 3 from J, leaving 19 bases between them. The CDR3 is CASSPRLGRGEETQYF. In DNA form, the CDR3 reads TGTGCCAGCAGCCCCCGTTTGGGCAGGGGGGAAGAGACCCAGTACTTC.

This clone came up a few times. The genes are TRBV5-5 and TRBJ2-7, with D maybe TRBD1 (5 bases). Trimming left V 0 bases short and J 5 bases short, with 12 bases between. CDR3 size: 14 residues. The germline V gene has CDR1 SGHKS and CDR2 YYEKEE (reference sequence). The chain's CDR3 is CASSLEARGNEQYF. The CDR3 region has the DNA TGTGCCAGCAGCTTGGAGGCAAGGGGAAACGAGCAGTACTTC.

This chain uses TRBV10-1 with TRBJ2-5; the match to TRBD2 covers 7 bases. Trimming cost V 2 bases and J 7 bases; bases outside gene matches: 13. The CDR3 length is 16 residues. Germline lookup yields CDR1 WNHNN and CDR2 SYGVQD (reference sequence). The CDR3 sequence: CASSEMPSGTTGTQYF. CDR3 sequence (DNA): TGCGCCAGCAGTGAGATGCCTAGCGGAACCACCGGGACCCAGTACTTC.

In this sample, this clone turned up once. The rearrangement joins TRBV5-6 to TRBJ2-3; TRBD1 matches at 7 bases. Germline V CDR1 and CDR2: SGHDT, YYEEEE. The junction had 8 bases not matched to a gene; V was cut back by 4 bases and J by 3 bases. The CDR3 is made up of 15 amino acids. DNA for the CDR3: TGTGCCAGCAGCCGGGACAGAAGAGTTACAGATACGCAGTATTTT. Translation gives CASSRDRRVTDTQYF.

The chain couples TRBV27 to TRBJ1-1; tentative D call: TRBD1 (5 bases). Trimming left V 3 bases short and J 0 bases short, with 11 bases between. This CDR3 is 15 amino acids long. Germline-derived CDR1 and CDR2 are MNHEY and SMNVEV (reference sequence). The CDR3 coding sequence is TGTGCCAGCAGTTTCGGACACCGCATGAACACTGAAGCTTTCTTT. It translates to CASSFGHRMNTEAFF.

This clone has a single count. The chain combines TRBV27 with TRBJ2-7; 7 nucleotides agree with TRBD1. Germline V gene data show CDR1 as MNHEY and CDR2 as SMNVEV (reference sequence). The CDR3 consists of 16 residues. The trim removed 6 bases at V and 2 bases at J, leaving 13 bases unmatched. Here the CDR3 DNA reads TGTGCCAGCAGGTATTCCGGGACAGCTATCCCCTACGAGCAGTACTTC. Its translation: CASRYSGTAIPYEQYF.

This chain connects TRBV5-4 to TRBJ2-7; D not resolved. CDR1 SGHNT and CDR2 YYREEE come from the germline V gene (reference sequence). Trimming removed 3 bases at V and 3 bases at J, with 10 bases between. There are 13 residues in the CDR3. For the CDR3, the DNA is TGTGCCAGCAGCTCCCCAGATAACTACGAGCAGTACTTC. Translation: CASSSPDNYEQYF.

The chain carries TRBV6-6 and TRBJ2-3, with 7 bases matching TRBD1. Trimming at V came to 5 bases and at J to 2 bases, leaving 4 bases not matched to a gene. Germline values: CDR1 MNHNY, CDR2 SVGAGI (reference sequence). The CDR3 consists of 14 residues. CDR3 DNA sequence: TGTGCCAGCAGTGGGACAGCCTTCACAGATACGCAGTATTTT. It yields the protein CASSGTAFTDTQYF.

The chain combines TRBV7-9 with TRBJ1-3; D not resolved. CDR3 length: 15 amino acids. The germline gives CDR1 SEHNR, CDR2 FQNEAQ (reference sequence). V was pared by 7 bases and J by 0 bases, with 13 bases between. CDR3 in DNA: TGTGCCAGCAACGTGGAAAGCGACTCTGGAAACACCATATATTTT. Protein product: CASNVESDSGNTIYF. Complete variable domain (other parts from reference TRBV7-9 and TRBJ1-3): DTGVSQNPRHKITKRGQNVTFRCDPISEHNRLYWYRQTLGQGPEFLTYFQNEAQLEKSRLLSDRFSAERPKGSFSTLEIQRTEQGDSAMYLCASNVESDSGNTIYFGEGSWLTVV.

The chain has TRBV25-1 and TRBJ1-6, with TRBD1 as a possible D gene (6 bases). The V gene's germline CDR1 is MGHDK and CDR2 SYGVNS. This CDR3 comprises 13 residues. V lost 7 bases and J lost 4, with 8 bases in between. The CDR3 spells CASKGQYNSPLHF. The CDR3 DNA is TGTGCCAGCAAAGGACAGTATAATTCACCCCTCCACTTT.

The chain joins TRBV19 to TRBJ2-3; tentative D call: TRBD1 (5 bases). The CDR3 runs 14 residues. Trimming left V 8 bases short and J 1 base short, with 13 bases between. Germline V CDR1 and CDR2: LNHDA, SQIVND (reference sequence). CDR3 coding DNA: TGTGCCAGTCAAACAGGACCGCGCACAGATACGCAGTATTTT. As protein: CASQTGPRTDTQYF.

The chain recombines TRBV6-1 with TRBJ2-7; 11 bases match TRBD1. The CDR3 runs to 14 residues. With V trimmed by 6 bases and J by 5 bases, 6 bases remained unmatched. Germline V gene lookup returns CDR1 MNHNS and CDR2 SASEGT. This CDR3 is CASSGQGASHEQYF. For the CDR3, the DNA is TGTGCCAGCAGCGGACAGGGGGCTAGCCACGAGCAGTACTTC.

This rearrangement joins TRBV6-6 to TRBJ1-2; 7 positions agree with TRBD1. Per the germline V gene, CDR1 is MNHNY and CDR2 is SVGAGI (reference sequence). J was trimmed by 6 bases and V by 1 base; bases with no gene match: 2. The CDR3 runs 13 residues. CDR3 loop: CASSYLGTDGYTF. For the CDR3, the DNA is TGTGCCAGCAGTTACTTGGGGACAGATGGCTACACCTTC.

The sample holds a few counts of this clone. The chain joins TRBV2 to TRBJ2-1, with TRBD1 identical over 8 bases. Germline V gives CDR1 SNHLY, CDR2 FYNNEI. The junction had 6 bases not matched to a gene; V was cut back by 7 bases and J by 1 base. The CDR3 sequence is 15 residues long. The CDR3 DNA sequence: TGTGCCAGCATTGGACAGGGTGAGTCCTACAATGAGCAGTTCTTC. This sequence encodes CASIGQGESYNEQFF.

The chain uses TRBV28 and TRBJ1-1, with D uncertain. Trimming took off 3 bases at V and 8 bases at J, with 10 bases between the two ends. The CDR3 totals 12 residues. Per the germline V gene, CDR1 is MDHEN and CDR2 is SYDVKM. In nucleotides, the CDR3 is TGTGCCAGCAGTTTGGGCAGGCCAGAAGCTTTCTTT. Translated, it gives CASSLGRPEAFF.

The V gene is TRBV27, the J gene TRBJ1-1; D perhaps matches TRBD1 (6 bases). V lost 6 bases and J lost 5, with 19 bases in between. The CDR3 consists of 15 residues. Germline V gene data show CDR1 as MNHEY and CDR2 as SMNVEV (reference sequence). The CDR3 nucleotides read TGTGCCAGCAGGCGGGGGGGGCAGGGGTTGACTGAAGCTTTCTTT. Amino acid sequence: CASRRGGQGLTEAFF.